These 3 T cell receptor beta chains were all obtained from the same sample, sequenced in a study of blood T cell repertoires in COVID-19. Measured with immunoSEQ multiplex PCR; TCRdb has only the in-frame clones, and not every one. The sample shows approximately 290,000 clones, around 89% of them seen only once. The sequenced material came from peripheral blood. Receptors originate from a man aged 25 to 40 with acute or convalescent COVID-19.

This chain joins TRBV7-8 and TRBJ2-2, with a possible D match to TRBD1 (6 bases). Germline-derived CDR1 and CDR2 are SGHVS and FQNEAQ. This CDR3 has 15 residues. V shed 5 bases and J shed 4 bases, with 14 bases lying between them. The CDR3 sequence: CASSPNRDRTGELFF. The CDR3 DNA sequence: TGTGCCAGCAGCCCGAACAGGGATCGCACCGGGGAGCTGTTTTTT. The variable domain in full, with the rest retrieved from reference TRBV7-8 and TRBJ2-2, is GAGVSQSPRYKVAKRGQDVALRCDPISGHVSLFWYQQALGQGPEFLTYFQNEAQLDKSGLPSDRFFAERPEGSVSTLKIQRTQQEDSAVYLCASSPNRDRTGELFFGEGSRLTVL.

The chain uses TRBV6-2 or TRBV6-3 and TRBJ2-3, with 8 bases aligning to TRBD2. The CDR3 spans 15 residues. The germline V gene has CDR1 MNHEY and CDR2 SVGEGT. V gave up 2 bases and J gave up 9 bases; unmatched junction bases: 10. The CDR3 DNA follows: TGTGCCAGCAGTTACGATACTAGCGGACCGTTCACGCAGTATTTT. Translated: CASSYDTSGPFTQYF.

The chain has TRBV19 and TRBJ2-3; tentatively, D is TRBD2 (6 bases). Trimming removed 0 bases at V and 6 bases at J, with 16 bases between. The CDR3 has 16 residues. In germline, CDR1 is LNHDA, CDR2 SQIVND (reference sequence). CDR3 in amino acids: CASSIDQDTSRDTQYF. For the CDR3, the DNA is TGTGCCAGTAGTATAGATCAGGACACTAGCCGGGATACGCAGTATTTT. Full variable domain (missing parts from reference TRBV19 and TRBJ2-3): DGGITQSPKYLFRKEGQNVTLSCEQNLNHDAMYWYRQDPGQGLRLIYYSQIVNDFQKGDIAEGYSVSREKKESFPLTVTSAQKNPTAFYLCASSIDQDTSRDTQYFGPGTRLTVL.